This is a list of T cell receptor beta chains from one sample in a study of shared clonotypes between healthy human individuals. Repertoires were generated with immunoSEQ multiplex PCR, while TCRdb's copy carries only in-frame clones and drops some. This table has millions of clones, roughly nine tenths appearing once. Input material: naive CD4+ T cells sorted from blood. These receptors all come from a young man in good health. Both conserved end residues are part of each CDR3. Each record gives: CDR3 DNA, CDR3 protein, clone size, J gene, V gene, D gene. A D gene is named only where the DNA matches it firmly. Not all rows give a size; the values are once, few, many and, for expanded clones, a class.

CDR3 DNA: TGTGCCAGCAGTTACAGGGTGGGAAATCAGCCCCAGCATTTT
CDR3 protein: CASSYRVGNQPQHF
clone size: NA
J gene: TRBJ1-5
V gene: TRBV6-5
D gene: NA

CDR3 DNA: TGTGCCAGCAGGGGTCCCGACAGCTACTACGAGCAGTACTTC
CDR3 protein: CASRGPDSYYEQYF
clone size: NA
J gene: TRBJ2-7
V gene: TRBV2
D gene: NA

CDR3 DNA: TGTGCCTGGAGTGTACGTCGGCAAACCGGGGAGCTGTTTTTT
CDR3 protein: CAWSVRRQTGELFF
clone size: NA
J gene: TRBJ2-2
V gene: TRBV30
D gene: NA

CDR3 DNA: TGTGCCAGCAGCCTACAGTTGGGGAGCCGGACAGATACGCAGTATTTT
CDR3 protein: CASSLQLGSRTDTQYF
clone size: NA
J gene: TRBJ2-3
V gene: TRBV11-2
D gene: NA

CDR3 DNA: TGTGCCAGCTCATTCTGGGGGATCCACGAGCAGTACTTC
CDR3 protein: CASSFWGIHEQYF
clone size: NA
J gene: TRBJ2-7
V gene: TRBV18
D gene: NA

CDR3 DNA: TGTGCCAGCAGCCGAGACAGGGTCGAATTTGGGTCACCCCTCCACTTT
CDR3 protein: CASSRDRVEFGSPLHF
clone size: NA
J gene: TRBJ1-6
V gene: TRBV5-5
D gene: TRBD1

CDR3 DNA: TGTGCCAGCAGCTTAGAAGGGGTAATGAACACTGAAGCTTTCTTT
CDR3 protein: CASSLEGVMNTEAFF
clone size: NA
J gene: TRBJ1-1
V gene: TRBV7-2
D gene: NA

CDR3 DNA: TGTGCCAGTAGTATGAACCTTGGGACAGTCGTCCTCTTAGGCTACACCTTC
CDR3 protein: CASSMNLGTVVLLGYTF
clone size: NA
J gene: TRBJ1-2
V gene: TRBV19
D gene: TRBD1

CDR3 DNA: TGTGCCAGTAGTATTCAGGGGATCCCCGGGGAGCTGTTTTTT
CDR3 protein: CASSIQGIPGELFF
clone size: NA
J gene: TRBJ2-2
V gene: TRBV19
D gene: NA

CDR3 DNA: TGTGCCACCAGCAGAGATCTCACAACCACCTACGAGCAGTACTTC
CDR3 protein: CATSRDLTTTYEQYF
clone size: NA
J gene: TRBJ2-7
V gene: TRBV15
D gene: NA

CDR3 DNA: TGCGCCAGCGGACAGGGGGCGAACGGGGAGCTGTTTTTT
CDR3 protein: CASGQGANGELFF
clone size: NA
J gene: TRBJ2-2
V gene: TRBV10-1
D gene: TRBD1

CDR3 DNA: TGTGCCAGCAGCCCCCCTCGGACTCTCGGTGAAGCTTTCTTT
CDR3 protein: CASSPPRTLGEAFF
clone size: NA
J gene: TRBJ1-1
V gene: TRBV6-5
D gene: NA

CDR3 DNA: TGTGCCATCCAACGCGGTACCAGCTCCTACGAGCAGTACTTC
CDR3 protein: CAIQRGTSSYEQYF
clone size: NA
J gene: TRBJ2-7
V gene: TRBV11-2
D gene: NA

CDR3 DNA: TGTGCCAGCGGCAGGGGGCAGGCTGCCAAAAACATTCAGTACTTC
CDR3 protein: CASGRGQAAKNIQYF
clone size: NA
J gene: TRBJ2-4
V gene: TRBV2
D gene: TRBD1

CDR3 DNA: TGTGCCAGCAGCTTAGTAGGGGACTATGGCTACACCTTC
CDR3 protein: CASSLVGDYGYTF
clone size: once
J gene: TRBJ1-2
V gene: TRBV11-2
D gene: NA

CDR3 DNA: TGCGCCAGCAGCGGAGGACAGGGGAACACCGGGGAGCTGTTTTTT
CDR3 protein: CASSGGQGNTGELFF
clone size: NA
J gene: TRBJ2-2
V gene: TRBV5-1
D gene: TRBD1

CDR3 DNA: TGTGCCAGCAAATACAGTGAGGGGAGCTACACCTTC
CDR3 protein: CASKYSEGSYTF
clone size: NA
J gene: TRBJ1-2
V gene: TRBV27
D gene: NA

CDR3 DNA: TGTGCCAGCAGTGGGCACAAAGGAGCGGTAAATGAGCAGTTCTTC
CDR3 protein: CASSGHKGAVNEQFF
clone size: NA
J gene: TRBJ2-1
V gene: TRBV6-1
D gene: NA

CDR3 DNA: TGCAGCGTTAGGGTGCGGGGCGGGAACAATGAGCAGTTCTTC
CDR3 protein: CSVRVRGGNNEQFF
clone size: once
J gene: TRBJ2-1
V gene: TRBV29-1
D gene: NA

CDR3 DNA: TGTACCAGCTCTCCGAGGTCCTACGAGCAGTACTTC
CDR3 protein: CTSSPRSYEQYF
clone size: once
J gene: TRBJ2-7
V gene: TRBV25-1
D gene: NA

CDR3 DNA: TGTGCCAGCAGCTCGCTGGCTGGGAACACTGAAGCTTTCTTT
CDR3 protein: CASSSLAGNTEAFF
clone size: NA
J gene: TRBJ1-1
V gene: TRBV5-4
D gene: NA

CDR3 DNA: TGCGCCAGCAGCGGATCAACCAGGGAACACACCTTC
CDR3 protein: CASSGSTREHTF
clone size: NA
J gene: TRBJ1-2
V gene: TRBV5-1
D gene: NA

CDR3 DNA: TGTGCCAGCAGCGATCCGCAAGAGGACAGGGCCTCCTACGAGCAGTACTTC
CDR3 protein: CASSDPQEDRASYEQYF
clone size: once
J gene: TRBJ2-7
V gene: TRBV7-9
D gene: TRBD1

CDR3 DNA: TGTGCCAGCAGCGAAAACAGGGGAGGTAGCTCCTATAATTCACCCCTCCACTTT
CDR3 protein: CASSENRGGSSYNSPLHF
clone size: NA
J gene: TRBJ1-6
V gene: TRBV9
D gene: TRBD1

CDR3 DNA: TGTGCCAGCTCACCACCGGGGACTAGCGGCGAGGGTAGGACCCAGTACTTC
CDR3 protein: CASSPPGTSGEGRTQYF
clone size: NA
J gene: TRBJ2-5
V gene: TRBV18
D gene: TRBD2

CDR3 DNA: TGTGCCAGCAGCCGACACGGGAGACAAGAGACCCAGTACTTC
CDR3 protein: CASSRHGRQETQYF
clone size: NA
J gene: TRBJ2-5
V gene: TRBV6-5
D gene: NA

CDR3 DNA: TGTGCCAGCAGCGCCTCCGGGGGTTTCATTGCTTTCTTT
CDR3 protein: CASSASGGFIAFF
clone size: NA
J gene: TRBJ1-1
V gene: TRBV2
D gene: NA

CDR3 DNA: TGTGCTAGTGGTTTGGATACTCTTCCCTACGCCTCCTACGAGCAGTACTTC
CDR3 protein: CASGLDTLPYASYEQYF
clone size: NA
J gene: TRBJ2-7
V gene: TRBV12-5
D gene: NA

CDR3 DNA: TGCGCCAGCAGCCAAGTTCCGTCGAACACCGGGGAGCTGTTTTTT
CDR3 protein: CASSQVPSNTGELFF
clone size: NA
J gene: TRBJ2-2
V gene: TRBV4-3
D gene: NA

CDR3 DNA: TGCGCCAGCAGCTTTACCAGCCAAGAGACCCAGTACTTC
CDR3 protein: CASSFTSQETQYF
clone size: NA
J gene: TRBJ2-5
V gene: TRBV5-1
D gene: NA

CDR3 DNA: TGCGCCAGCAGCCAAGTTACAGGGTCCACCGGGGAGCTGTTTTTT
CDR3 protein: CASSQVTGSTGELFF
clone size: NA
J gene: TRBJ2-2
V gene: TRBV4-3
D gene: NA

CDR3 DNA: TGTGCCAGCAGCCGGGACTATCAAGAGACCCAGTACTTC
CDR3 protein: CASSRDYQETQYF
clone size: NA
J gene: TRBJ2-5
V gene: TRBV7-2
D gene: TRBD2

CDR3 DNA: TGTGCCTGGAGTCCAAGGACTAGCGGGAGGGCTGAGCAGTACTTC
CDR3 protein: CAWSPRTSGRAEQYF
clone size: NA
J gene: TRBJ2-5
V gene: TRBV30
D gene: TRBD2

CDR3 DNA: TGTGCCAGCAGATCGGGACCGCACACAGATACGCAGTATTTT
CDR3 protein: CASRSGPHTDTQYF
clone size: NA
J gene: TRBJ2-3
V gene: TRBV6-1
D gene: NA

CDR3 DNA: TGTGCCAGCAGCGGGACAGGGATGGGAAGCACTGAAGCTTTCTTT
CDR3 protein: CASSGTGMGSTEAFF
clone size: NA
J gene: TRBJ1-1
V gene: TRBV6-6
D gene: TRBD1

CDR3 DNA: TGTGCCAGCAGCTTGGGGACTAGCGGTGAGCAGTTCTTC
CDR3 protein: CASSLGTSGEQFF
clone size: NA
J gene: TRBJ2-1
V gene: TRBV5-6
D gene: TRBD2

CDR3 DNA: TGTGCCAGCAGCGTAGGCGGGACAAACTACGAGCAGTACTTC
CDR3 protein: CASSVGGTNYEQYF
clone size: NA
J gene: TRBJ2-7
V gene: TRBV9
D gene: NA

CDR3 DNA: TGTGCCAGCAGTGAAGAAGACAGGGATATTCCAGATACGCAGTATTTT
CDR3 protein: CASSEEDRDIPDTQYF
clone size: NA
J gene: TRBJ2-3
V gene: TRBV6-1
D gene: TRBD1

CDR3 DNA: TGTGCCAGCAGCTTGGACCTTAGCTTGAATGAGCAGTTCTTC
CDR3 protein: CASSLDLSLNEQFF
clone size: NA
J gene: TRBJ2-1
V gene: TRBV5-6
D gene: NA

CDR3 DNA: TGTGCCAGCTCCCTGGGGGCGGGAGCGACAGATACGCAGTATTTT
CDR3 protein: CASSLGAGATDTQYF
clone size: NA
J gene: TRBJ2-3
V gene: TRBV2
D gene: NA

CDR3 DNA: TGTGCCTGGAGTGTTGGTGGGGATGGCAATCAGCCCCAGCATTTT
CDR3 protein: CAWSVGGDGNQPQHF
clone size: NA
J gene: TRBJ1-5
V gene: TRBV30
D gene: NA

CDR3 DNA: TGCGCCAGCCAGGGGGGGTCAGGGACCTATGGCTACACCTTC
CDR3 protein: CASQGGSGTYGYTF
clone size: NA
J gene: TRBJ1-2
V gene: TRBV5-1
D gene: TRBD1

CDR3 DNA: TGCGCCAGCAGCCCCACTTCCGGGACTGCGCTGGGCGAGCAGTACTTC
CDR3 protein: CASSPTSGTALGEQYF
clone size: NA
J gene: TRBJ2-7
V gene: TRBV5-1
D gene: NA

CDR3 DNA: TGTGCCAGCAGCTTAGGAGAGGGGAGAGCTTTCTTT
CDR3 protein: CASSLGEGRAFF
clone size: few
J gene: TRBJ1-1
V gene: TRBV7-9
D gene: NA

CDR3 DNA: TGTGCCAGCCTTCCAAGGGGACTGGGGTTCAATGAGCAGTTCTTC
CDR3 protein: CASLPRGLGFNEQFF
clone size: NA
J gene: TRBJ2-1
V gene: TRBV7-9
D gene: NA

CDR3 DNA: TGCGCCAGCAGCTTGGAAGTTGGTGGGGAGACCCAGTACTTC
CDR3 protein: CASSLEVGGETQYF
clone size: NA
J gene: TRBJ2-5
V gene: TRBV5-1
D gene: NA

CDR3 DNA: TGTGCCAGCAGTTACGCTCCGGAAGAGACCCAGTACTTC
CDR3 protein: CASSYAPEETQYF
clone size: NA
J gene: TRBJ2-5
V gene: TRBV6-5
D gene: NA

CDR3 DNA: TGTGCCAGCAGCCCTTACCCCGCCACGGGACAGAACTACGAGCAGTACTTC
CDR3 protein: CASSPYPATGQNYEQYF
clone size: NA
J gene: TRBJ2-7
V gene: TRBV5-4
D gene: TRBD1

CDR3 DNA: TGCAGCGTTGACCGGGTTCTCAACACTGAAGCTTTCTTT
CDR3 protein: CSVDRVLNTEAFF
clone size: once
J gene: TRBJ1-1
V gene: TRBV29-1
D gene: NA